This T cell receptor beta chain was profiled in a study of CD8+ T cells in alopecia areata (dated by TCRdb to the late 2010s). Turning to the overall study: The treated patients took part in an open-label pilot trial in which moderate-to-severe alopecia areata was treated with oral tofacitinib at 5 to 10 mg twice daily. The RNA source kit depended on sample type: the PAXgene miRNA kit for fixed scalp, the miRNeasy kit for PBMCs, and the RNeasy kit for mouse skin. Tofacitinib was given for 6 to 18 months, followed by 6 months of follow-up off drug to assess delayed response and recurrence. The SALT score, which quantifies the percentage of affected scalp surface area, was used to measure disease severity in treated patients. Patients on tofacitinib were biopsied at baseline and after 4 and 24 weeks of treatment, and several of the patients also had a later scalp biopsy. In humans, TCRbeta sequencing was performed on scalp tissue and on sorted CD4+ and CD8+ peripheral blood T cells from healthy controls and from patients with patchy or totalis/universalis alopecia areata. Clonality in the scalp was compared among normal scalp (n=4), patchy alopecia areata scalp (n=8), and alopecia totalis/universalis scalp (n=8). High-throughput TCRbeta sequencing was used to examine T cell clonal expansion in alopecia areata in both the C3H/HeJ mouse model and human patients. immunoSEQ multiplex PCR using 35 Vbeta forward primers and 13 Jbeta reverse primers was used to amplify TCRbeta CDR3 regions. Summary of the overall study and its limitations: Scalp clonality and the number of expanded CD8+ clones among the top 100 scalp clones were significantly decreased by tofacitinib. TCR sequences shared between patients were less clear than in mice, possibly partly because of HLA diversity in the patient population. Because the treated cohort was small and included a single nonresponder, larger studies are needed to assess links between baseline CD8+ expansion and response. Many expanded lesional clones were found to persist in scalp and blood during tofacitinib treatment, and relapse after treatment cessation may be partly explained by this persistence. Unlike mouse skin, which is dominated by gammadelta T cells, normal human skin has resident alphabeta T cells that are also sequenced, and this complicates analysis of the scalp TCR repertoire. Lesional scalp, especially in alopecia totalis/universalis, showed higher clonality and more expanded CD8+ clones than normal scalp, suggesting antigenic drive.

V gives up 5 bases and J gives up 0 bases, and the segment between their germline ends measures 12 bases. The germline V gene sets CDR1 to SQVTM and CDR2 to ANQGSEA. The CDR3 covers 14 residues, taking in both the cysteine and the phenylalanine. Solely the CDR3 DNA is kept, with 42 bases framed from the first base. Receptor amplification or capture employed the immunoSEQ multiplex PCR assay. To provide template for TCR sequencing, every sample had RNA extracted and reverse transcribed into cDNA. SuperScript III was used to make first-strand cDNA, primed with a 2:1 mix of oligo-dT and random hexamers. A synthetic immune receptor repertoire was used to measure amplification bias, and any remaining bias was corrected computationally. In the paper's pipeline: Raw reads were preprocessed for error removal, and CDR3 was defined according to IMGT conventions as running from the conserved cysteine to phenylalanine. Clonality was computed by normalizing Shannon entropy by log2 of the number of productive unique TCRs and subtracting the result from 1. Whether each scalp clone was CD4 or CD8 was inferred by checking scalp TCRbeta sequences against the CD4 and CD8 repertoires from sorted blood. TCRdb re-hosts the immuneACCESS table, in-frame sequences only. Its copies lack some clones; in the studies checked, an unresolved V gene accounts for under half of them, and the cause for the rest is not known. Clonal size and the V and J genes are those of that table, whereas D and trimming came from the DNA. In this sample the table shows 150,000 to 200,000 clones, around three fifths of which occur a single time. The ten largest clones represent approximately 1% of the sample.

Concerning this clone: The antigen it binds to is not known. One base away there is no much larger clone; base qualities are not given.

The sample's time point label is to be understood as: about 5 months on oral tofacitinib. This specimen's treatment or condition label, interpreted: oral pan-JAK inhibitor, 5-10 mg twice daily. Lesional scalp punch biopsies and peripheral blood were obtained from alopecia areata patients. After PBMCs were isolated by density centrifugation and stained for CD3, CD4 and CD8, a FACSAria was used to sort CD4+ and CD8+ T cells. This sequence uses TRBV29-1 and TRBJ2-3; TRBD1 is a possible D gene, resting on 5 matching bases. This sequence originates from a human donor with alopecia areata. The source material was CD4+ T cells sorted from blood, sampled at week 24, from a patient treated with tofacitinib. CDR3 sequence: CSVSLTGSTDTQYF. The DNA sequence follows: TGCAGCGTTTCTCTTACAGGAAGCACAGATACGCAGTATTTT.